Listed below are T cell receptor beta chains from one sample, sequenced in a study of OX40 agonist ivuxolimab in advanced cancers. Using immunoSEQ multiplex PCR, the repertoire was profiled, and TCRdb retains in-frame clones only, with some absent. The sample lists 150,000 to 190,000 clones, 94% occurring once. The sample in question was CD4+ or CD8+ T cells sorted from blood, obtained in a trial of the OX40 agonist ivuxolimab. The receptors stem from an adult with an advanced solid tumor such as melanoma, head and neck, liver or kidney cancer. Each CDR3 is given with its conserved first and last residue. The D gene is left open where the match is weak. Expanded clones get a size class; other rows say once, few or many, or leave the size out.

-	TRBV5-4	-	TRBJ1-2	TGTGCCAGCAGCTGGAACAGCGTTGGGGTATATGGCTACACCTTC	CASSWNSVGVYGYTF
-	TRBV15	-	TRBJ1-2	TGTGCCACCAGCAGAGAGCAGGGCGGGAACTATGGCTACACCTTC	CATSREQGGNYGYTF
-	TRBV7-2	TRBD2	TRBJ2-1	TGTGCCAGCAGCACCCCGGGACTAGCCGCTCCTAGCTCCTACAATGAGCAGTTCTTC	CASSTPGLAAPSSYNEQFF
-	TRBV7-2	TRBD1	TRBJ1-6	TGTGCCAGCAGCGCTCGGGACAGCTTGTCCGCATTTTATTCACCCCTCCACTTT	CASSARDSLSAFYSPLHF
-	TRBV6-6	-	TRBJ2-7	TGTGCCAGCAGCCCCGGGTCAAGCTCCTACGAGCAGTACTTC	CASSPGSSSYEQYF
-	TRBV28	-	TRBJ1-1	TGTGCCAGCAGCTCGGGGGGGCGCAGTACTGAAGCTTTCTTT	CASSSGGRSTEAFF
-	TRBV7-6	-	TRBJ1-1	TGTGCCAGCAGCGCCCTGACAGAGAACACTGAAGCTTTCTTT	CASSALTENTEAFF
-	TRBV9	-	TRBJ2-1	TGTGCCAGCAGCCCAAGCAATAGCGGAGTCTACAATGAGCAGTTCTTC	CASSPSNSGVYNEQFF
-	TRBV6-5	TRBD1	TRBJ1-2	TGTGCCAGCAGTTTGACGGTGAGGGGGCGCAACTATGGCTACACCTTC	CASSLTVRGRNYGYTF
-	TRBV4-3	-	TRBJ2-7	TGCGCCAGCAGCCAGGGGCCGCTTTCCTACGAGCAGTACTTC	CASSQGPLSYEQYF
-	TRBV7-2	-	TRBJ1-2	TGTGCCAGCAGCTTAGTTGGGGCCTCAAGGGGCTACACCTTC	CASSLVGASRGYTF
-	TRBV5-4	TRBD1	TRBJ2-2	TGTGCCAGCAGCTTGTCCGGACAGGGCGCGAACACCGGGGAGCTGTTTTTT	CASSLSGQGANTGELFF
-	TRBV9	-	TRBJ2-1	TGTGCCAGCAGCGGTGTAGTCTGGGGGGCCTACAATGAGCAGTTCTTC	CASSGVVWGAYNEQFF
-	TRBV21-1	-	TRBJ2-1	TGTGCCAGCAGCAAAGGCCCAGCGGGAGGGCTAGGGAATGAGCAGTTCTTC	CASSKGPAGGLGNEQFF
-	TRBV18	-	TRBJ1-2	TGTGCCAGCTCACAACCGGGATTAGACAACTATGGCTACACCTTC	CASSQPGLDNYGYTF
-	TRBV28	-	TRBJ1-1	TGTGCCAGCAGTTTAGGCACCACTGAAGCTTTCTTT	CASSLGTTEAFF
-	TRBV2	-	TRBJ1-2	TGTGCCAGCAGTGGGAGACAATATGGCTACACCTTC	CASSGRQYGYTF
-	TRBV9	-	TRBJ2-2	TGTGCCAGCAGCGTACTTTCGAGCGGCAACACCGGGGAGCTGTTTTTT	CASSVLSSGNTGELFF
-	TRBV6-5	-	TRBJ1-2	TGTGCCAGCAGTTACTCGAGCCCCCCGCTCTATGGCTACACCTTC	CASSYSSPPLYGYTF
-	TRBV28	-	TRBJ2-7	TGTGCCAGCAGCTTACCCAGGTACGAGCAGTACTTC	CASSLPRYEQYF
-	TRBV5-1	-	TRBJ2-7	TGCGCCAGCAGCTTGGAGGCCTCTTCCTACGAGCAGTACTTC	CASSLEASSYEQYF
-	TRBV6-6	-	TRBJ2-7	TGTGCCAGCAGTACACAGAACTCCTACGAGCAGTACTTC	CASSTQNSYEQYF
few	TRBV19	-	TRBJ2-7	TGTGCCAGTAGCCGGCAGGTTCCTCTAAACTACGAGCAGTACTTC	CASSRQVPLNYEQYF
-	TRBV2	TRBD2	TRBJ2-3	TGTGCCAGCAGCCCTATCCTGGGGCTAGCGGGGGTGGATACGCAGTATTTT	CASSPILGLAGVDTQYF
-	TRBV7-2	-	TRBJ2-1	TGTGCCAGCAGCTTAGGGCTCCCTGGAGTCGGTGAGCAGTTCTTC	CASSLGLPGVGEQFF
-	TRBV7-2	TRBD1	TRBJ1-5	TGTGCCAGCAGCTTAGTCGGGACAGAGGTCAATCAGCCCCAGCATTTT	CASSLVGTEVNQPQHF
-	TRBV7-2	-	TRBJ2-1	TGTGCCAGCAGCTTCAAGGGGACCGATGAGCAGTTCTTC	CASSFKGTDEQFF
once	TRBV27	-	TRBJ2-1	TGTGCCAGCAGTTTACGACTAGAGTCTGGGAATGAGCAGTTCTTC	CASSLRLESGNEQFF
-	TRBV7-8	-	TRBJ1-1	TGTGCCAGCAGCTTAGCTGGGATAAACACTGAAGCTTTCTTT	CASSLAGINTEAFF
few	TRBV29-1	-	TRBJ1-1	TGCAGCGTTGAAAGCGGGGGAACTGAAGCTTTCTTT	CSVESGGTEAFF
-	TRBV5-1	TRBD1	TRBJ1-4	TGCGCCAGCAGCTTAGGGACAGGGGCTGCAACTAATGAAAAACTGTTTTTT	CASSLGTGAATNEKLFF
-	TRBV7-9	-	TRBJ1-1	TGTGCCAGCAGCCTGAATCAAGCTGAAGCTTTCTTT	CASSLNQAEAFF
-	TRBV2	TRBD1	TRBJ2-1	TGTGCCAACGTCCGGGACAGGGAACGCAATGAGCAGTTCTTC	CANVRDRERNEQFF